This entry lists 27 T cell receptor beta chains sequenced from one sample in a study of T cell repertoires in cytomegalovirus infection. MiXCR was run by TCRdb on the reads, yielding one entry per CDR3 protein. The table lists around 630,000 distinct CDR3 sequences, more than 20% of them singletons. The specimen was CD8+ T cells from PBMCs. These receptors were obtained from a human donor in good health (CMV status not recorded). Some clones in this sample may be carry-over from other donors' samples.

CDR3 DNA: TGTGCCAGCAGTGATCCCGACATTAGCTCCTACGAGCAGTACGTC. Amino acids: CASSDPDISSYEQYV. The chain couples TRBV6-6 to TRBJ2-7; no clear D. With 5 bases removed from V and 0 bases from J, the gap between germline ends came to 14 bases. From germline, CDR1 is MNHNY and CDR2 SVGAGI (reference sequence). This CDR3 has 15 amino acids.

The chain employs TRBV2 and TRBJ2-6, with unresolved D. Looked up from germline, CDR1 is SNHLY and CDR2 is FYNNEI. This CDR3 is built from 13 residues. V was cut by 11 bases and J by 0 bases, with 8 bases left in between. As DNA, the CDR3 is TGTGCCCTCCTAGTCTCTGGGGCCAACGTCCTGACTTTC. As protein: CALLVSGANVLTF.

This clonotype was found once. The rearrangement joins TRBV9 to TRBJ2-1, with D perhaps TRBD1 or TRBD2 (5 bases each). With 0 bases removed from V and 0 bases from J, the gap between germline ends came to 13 bases. Germline V gene data show CDR1 as SGDLS and CDR2 as YYNGEE. This CDR3 region has 17 residues. The CDR3 region is CASSVVGDASSYNEQFF. As DNA, the CDR3 is TGTGCCAGCAGCGTAGTTGGGGACGCGAGCTCCTACAATGAGCAGTTCTTC.

This clonotype appeared a few times. This CDR3 fails to terminate in the conserved phenylalanine or tryptophan, so it likely reflects a read error. The DNA is left out, because the CDR3 cannot be placed on it with certainty; the CDR3 is given as TCRdb lists it. This chain connects TRBV2 to TRBJ2-5; TRBD2 was called by the table and not checked on the DNA. The CDR3 is 10 amino acids in total, end residues counted. Germline CDR1 SNHLY, CDR2 FYNNEI. The CDR3 reads CASSGRLVLS.

This clonotype showed up just a few times. The V and J genes are TRBV6-6 and TRBJ1-6, with 8 bases fitting TRBD1. Germline V gene sequence: CDR1 MNHNY, CDR2 SVGAGI (reference sequence). The trim removed 8 bases at V and 4 bases at J, leaving 7 bases unmatched. The CDR3 covers 15 residues. CDR3 sequence reads: CASDGGQAYNSPLHF. The CDR3 bases are TGTGCCAGCGATGGGGGACAGGCTTATAATTCACCCCTCCACTTT.

The gene calls are TRBV5-5 and TRBJ1-1; D remains ambiguous. Germline CDR1 reads SGHKS; CDR2 reads YYEKEE (reference sequence). The CDR3 length is 13 residues. The germline V and J ends were trimmed by 2 bases and 3 bases, with 8 bases remaining between them. CDR3 in DNA: TGTGCCAGCAGCTTAACCGAATACACTGAAGCTTTCTTT. Amino acid sequence: CASSLTEYTEAFF.

The chain employs TRBV7-8 and TRBJ1-6; D is undetermined. Germline V CDR1 and CDR2: SGHVS, FQNEAQ. The V and J ends lost 1 base and 14 bases respectively, with 6 bases between them. The CDR3 totals 11 residues. The CDR3: CASSLGLTLHF. In DNA form, the CDR3 reads TGTGCCAGCAGCTTAGGATTGACCCTCCACTTT.

This clonotype was picked up many times. The chain carries TRBV11-2 and TRBJ2-1; D might be TRBD2 (5 bases). CDR1 and CDR2 from the germline V gene are SGHAT and FQNNGV. V dropped 1 base and J dropped 9 bases, with 7 bases sitting between them. This CDR3 has 12 amino acids. CDR3 in DNA: TGTGCCAGCAGCTTAGTAGCGATTGAGCAGTTCTTC. This sequence encodes CASSLVAIEQFF.

V and J are TRBV7-9 and TRBJ2-3, with D perhaps assigned TRBD1 or TRBD2 (5 bases each). Germline V gene data show CDR1 as SEHNR and CDR2 as FQNEAQ (reference sequence). This CDR3 spans 15 amino acids. Trimming stripped 1 base from V and 2 bases from J, with 10 bases between. In DNA form, the CDR3 reads TGTGCCAGCAGCTTAGATTGGGGGTACACAGATACGCAGTATTTT. It codes for CASSLDWGYTDTQYF.

This clonotype has more than one count but fewer than ten. The chain links TRBV27 to TRBJ1-2, with 8 bases aligning to TRBD1. Germline V gene data show CDR1 as MNHEY and CDR2 as SMNVEV (reference sequence). J was trimmed by 4 bases and V by 3 bases; bases with no gene match: 7. The CDR3 sequence is 15 residues long. CDR3: CASSFRGRVGYGYTF. As DNA, the CDR3 is TGTGCCAGCAGTTTCAGGGGGCGAGTCGGCTATGGCTACACCTTC.

Here the CDR3 reads CASSFFGGAGGYTF. The CDR3 DNA reads TGTGCCAGCAGTTTTTTTGGAGGGGCGGGTGGCTACACCTTC. The V gene is TRBV28, the J gene TRBJ1-2; tentatively, D is TRBD1 (5 bases). The CDR3 extends over 14 amino acids. The V end was cut by 3 bases, the J end by 7 bases, with 15 bases between. Germline V gene data show CDR1 as MDHEN and CDR2 as SYDVKM.

The V and J genes are TRBV9 and TRBJ2-1, with 7 bases lining up with TRBD1. The junction had 10 bases not matched to a gene; V was cut back by 1 base and J by 6 bases. Germline loops: CDR1 SGDLS, CDR2 YYNGEE. The CDR3 has 16 amino acids. The chain's CDR3 is CASSVSPDRTGNEQFF. CDR3 nucleotide sequence: TGTGCCAGCAGCGTAAGCCCGGACAGGACTGGCAATGAGCAGTTCTTC.

The genes are TRBV6-2 or TRBV6-3 and TRBJ1-1; tentative D call: TRBD1 (5 bases). V gave up 11 bases and J gave up 3 bases, with 16 bases separating them. Germline V gives CDR1 MNHEY, CDR2 SVGEGT. CDR3 length: 13 amino acids. CDR3 residues: CAAGAMSYTEAFF. In DNA, the CDR3 is TGTGCCGCCGGGGCAATGAGTTACACTGAAGCTTTCTTT.

This clonotype came up many times. V gene TRBV7-2 combines with J gene TRBJ1-1; D is uncertain. The CDR3 totals 13 residues. Trimming pared 3 bases from V and 7 bases from J, leaving 12 bases between. Germline CDR1 reads SGHTA; CDR2 reads FQGNSA. This CDR3 reads CASSFSPRYEAFF. In DNA form, the CDR3 reads TGTGCCAGCAGCTTTTCGCCCCGATATGAAGCTTTCTTT.

At least ten counts were recorded for this clonotype. The J gene is TRBJ2-1, the V gene TRBV7-2, with D possibly TRBD2 on 5 matching bases. Germline V gene lookup returns CDR1 SGHTA and CDR2 FQGNSA. The CDR3 spans 15 residues. V was pared by 4 bases and J by 4 bases, with 14 bases between. The DNA of the CDR3 is TGTGCCAGCAGCTCCGGAGGAACAGCTTACAATGAGCAGTTCTTC. The encoded protein is CASSSGGTAYNEQFF.

This chain connects TRBV6-2 or TRBV6-3 to TRBJ2-1, with TRBD1 identical over 7 bases. The CDR3 runs to 12 residues. V dropped 6 bases and J dropped 9; count of bases not matched to a gene: 5. The germline V gene encodes CDR1 MNHEY and CDR2 SVGEGT. In nucleotides, the CDR3 is TGTGCCAGCAGACTCGGACAGGTTGAGCAGTTCTTC. Encoded protein: CASRLGQVEQFF.

The table lists this clonotype with a count of one. Possible read error: a much larger clone is one base away. The chain joins TRBV7-8 to TRBJ2-4; D may be TRBD1 (5 bases). This CDR3 region has 13 residues. Germline V lookup: CDR1 SGHVS, CDR2 FQNEAQ. The CDR3, as DNA: TGTGTCAGCAACCAGGGTGGCAAAAACATTCAGTACTTC. Translation: CVSNQGGKNIQYF. Together with reference TRBV7-8 and TRBJ2-4, the CDR3 gives the full variable domain: GAGVSQSPRYKVAKRGQDVALRCDPISGHVSLFWYQQALGQGPEFLTYFQNEAQLDKSGLPSDRFFAERPEGSVSTLKIQRTQQEDSAVYLCVSNQGGKNIQYFGAGTRLSVL.

This clonotype was counted ten times or more. The gene calls are TRBV7-9 and TRBJ2-7, with 8 positions matching TRBD1. The junction had 6 bases not matched to a gene; V was cut back by 5 bases and J by 6 bases. The CDR3 loop spans 13 amino acids. Germline CDR1 is SEHNR and CDR2 is FQNEAQ (reference sequence). The CDR3 sequence: CASSPRQGIEQYV. The CDR3 DNA sequence: TGTGCCAGCAGCCCCCGACAGGGGATCGAGCAGTACGTC.

The chain recombines TRBV12-3 or TRBV12-4 with TRBJ2-2, with 10 bases fitting TRBD2. The CDR3 sequence is 14 residues long. Germline trimming cut 10 bases from V and 7 bases from J; bases unmatched to any gene: 9. The CDR3 DNA sequence: TGTGCCAACAACATCGGGACTAGCGACGGGGAGCTGTTTTTT. Translation gives CANNIGTSDGELFF.

This clonotype was observed at least ten times. The chain uses TRBV7-2 and TRBJ2-3; no firm D call. Germline V lookup: CDR1 SGHTA, CDR2 FQGNSA. V was clipped by 1 base and J by 6 bases, with 17 bases between them. The CDR3 sequence is 16 residues long. CDR3 sequence: CASSLGTAVQRDTQYF. The CDR3 nucleotides are TGTGCCAGCAGCTTAGGGACCGCAGTCCAGAGGGATACGCAGTATTTT.

Concerning this clonotype itself: A much larger clonotype is one base distant, so this may be a read error. This chain connects TRBV7-6 to TRBJ1-5; weak D call: TRBD1 (5 bases). The J call may be faulty, since TRBJ2-3 better matches the DNA end. Per germline, CDR1 SGHVS and CDR2 FNYEAQ. The CDR3 has 13 residues. The CDR3 spells CASNGHVPRPQYF. CDR3 in DNA: TGTGCCAGCAACGGACACGTCCCTCGGCCCCAGTATTTT.

This clonotype has only a few counts. The chain employs TRBV4-3 and TRBJ1-6, with TRBD1 matching 8 bases. Germline CDR1 is LGHNA and CDR2 is YSLEER. V shed 2 bases, J shed 10 bases, and the junction held 7 bases outside the gene matches. The CDR3 extends over 15 amino acids. The CDR3 coding sequence is TGCGCCAGCAGCCAACTGACAGGGGCGAGCTCACCCCTCCACTTT. Its translation: CASSQLTGASSPLHF.

The chain combines TRBV13 with TRBJ2-4, with D perhaps matching TRBD2 (6 bases). Trimming pared 2 bases from V and 8 bases from J, leaving 19 bases between. This CDR3 has 16 amino acids. CDR1 PRHDT and CDR2 FYEKMQ come from the germline V gene (reference sequence). The CDR3 nucleotides are TGTGCCAGCAGCTTAAGGATGGAGGGGCCTACAGACATTCAGTACTTC. Its translation is CASSLRMEGPTDIQYF. Based on the CDR3 plus reference TRBV13 and TRBJ2-4, the full variable domain is AAGVIQSPRHLIKEKRETATLKCYPIPRHDTVYWYQQGPGQDPQFLISFYEKMQSDKGSIPDRFSAQQFSDYHSELNMSSLELGDSALYFCASSLRMEGPTDIQYFGAGTRLSVL.

The chain links TRBV20-1 to TRBJ2-7; D is possibly TRBD1 (6 bases). From germline, CDR1 is DFQATT and CDR2 SNEGSKA (reference sequence). Trimming shortened V by 5 bases and J by 1 base, and 12 bases separated the two germline ends. This CDR3 has 13 residues. Here the CDR3 reads CSAQGSESYEQYV. The CDR3, as DNA: TGCAGTGCTCAGGGGAGTGAATCCTACGAGCAGTACGTC.

The chain joins TRBV20-1 to TRBJ1-5; no reliable D call. The germline V gene has CDR1 DFQATT and CDR2 SNEGSKA (reference sequence). The CDR3 runs to 16 residues. V was shortened by 2 bases and J by 1 base, with 15 bases between the two germline ends. In DNA form, the CDR3 reads TGCAGTGCTAGACCCGACATGCCGTCGAGCAATCAGCCCCAGCATTTT. Translation gives CSARPDMPSSNQPQHF.

This clonotype was recorded a few times. V gene TRBV10-3 combines with J gene TRBJ2-1; TRBD1 agrees at 9 bases. Unmatched junction bases numbered 15, after V lost 10 bases and J lost 5 bases. The V gene's germline CDR1 is ENHRY and CDR2 SYGVKD. CDR3 size: 16 residues. This chain's CDR3 is CASTKLTGGTNNEQFF. The CDR3 DNA reads TGTGCCAGCACAAAATTAACAGGGGGCACCAACAATGAGCAGTTCTTC.

The V call is TRBV2, the J call TRBJ2-1; 9 bases fit TRBD1. The CDR3 runs 15 residues. Germline-derived CDR1 and CDR2 are SNHLY and FYNNEI. J was trimmed by 6 bases and V by 6 bases; bases with no gene match: 9. The CDR3 nucleotides are TGTGCCAGCAGCACCGGGACAGGGATTATCAATGAGCAGTTCTTC. Its protein product is CASSTGTGIINEQFF. Complete variable domain (other parts from reference TRBV2 and TRBJ2-1): EPEVTQTPSHQVTQMGQEVILRCVPISNHLYFYWYRQILGQKVEFLVSFYNNEISEKSEIFDDQFSVERPDGSNFTLKIRSTKLEDSAMYFCASSTGTGIINEQFFGPGTRLTVL.